This T cell receptor (beta chain) appears in the sequencing data of a study of shared clonotypes between healthy human individuals. Whole-study findings and limits: Several donors shared about 4.8% of their naive CD4 clonotypes. What naive subsets generally showed was a larger estimated richness than memory subsets showed.

Regarding this clone: As yet, its antigen is unknown.

Partitioning of CD4+ cells yielded a CD45RA+ naive subset and a CD45RA-negative memory subset. Generated by immunoSEQ multiplex PCR, the TCRdb table keeps only in-frame clones and is missing some. The profile shows some 1.4 million clones, around 95% of them singletons. The CDR3 length is 13 residues. V was shortened by 3 bases and J by 1 base, with 6 bases between the two germline ends. The germline CDR1 and CDR2 sequences are MNHEY and SMNVEV (reference sequence). The sequencing input was naive CD4+ T cells sorted from blood. Subset in this sample: CD45RA+ positively selected. V and J are TRBV27 and TRBJ1-2, with no clear D. This clonotype originated in a man younger than 45 in good health. The CDR3 nucleotides are TGTGCCAGCAGTTTCGCGGATAACTATGGCTACACCTTC. As protein: CASSFADNYGYTF.